These 2 T cell receptor beta chains came from one sample sequenced in a study of blood T cell repertoires in COVID-19. Some clones are missing from TCRdb's copy, which holds only in-frame ones; the method was immunoSEQ multiplex PCR. The sample shows fewer than 75,000 clones, more than 90% of them seen only once. Sequencing was performed on peripheral blood. The receptors come from a human donor in a cohort sampled during active COVID-19.

This sequence joins TRBV19 and TRBJ1-2; 8 nucleotides agree with TRBD1. The CDR3 is 15 amino acids. V lost 5 bases, J lost 6 bases, and 11 bases stayed unmatched. Germline assignment: CDR1 LNHDA and CDR2 SQIVND (reference sequence). The CDR3 region is CASSPRTGKRDGYTF. In DNA form, the CDR3 reads TGTGCCAGTAGTCCCCGGACAGGGAAACGCGATGGCTACACCTTC. Together with reference TRBV19 and TRBJ1-2, the CDR3 gives the full variable domain: DGGITQSPKYLFRKEGQNVTLSCEQNLNHDAMYWYRQDPGQGLRLIYYSQIVNDFQKGDIAEGYSVSREKKESFPLTVTSAQKNPTAFYLCASSPRTGKRDGYTFGSGTRLTVV.

The chain joins TRBV5-1 to TRBJ2-3; 13 nucleotides line up with TRBD2. CDR1 SGHRS and CDR2 YFSETQ come from the germline V gene. The CDR3 length is 16 residues. V was clipped by 4 bases and J by 3 bases; unmatched bases: 5. In nucleotides, the CDR3 is TGCGCCAGCAGCCTATGGACTAGCGGGAGAACAGATACGCAGTATTTT. Protein sequence: CASSLWTSGRTDTQYF.